This T cell receptor (beta chain) was recorded in a study of T cell changes during pregnancy in multiple sclerosis (dated by TCRdb to the late 2010s). Broadly, across the study: Changes in the T cell repertoire over the course of pregnancy were examined in this study in women with multiple sclerosis.

Turning to this clone: This clone's antigen is unknown. No much larger clonotype is one base removed from it; base qualities were not supplied.

The library was built by means of the immunoSEQ multiplex PCR assay. TCRdb obtained this table from immuneACCESS and retained in-frame rearrangements with V and J assigned. These tables miss some clones; where compared with another copy, unresolved V genes account for less than half of the shortfall, and the remainder is unexplained. This sample holds fewer than 55,000 clones; 90% were observed only once. The top ten clones comprise around 5% of the sample. The source was peripheral blood, collected after pregnancy. This TCR came from a female donor in good health, enrolled as a control in a pregnancy study.

The CDR3 reads CASSPGTGADNEQFF. The nucleotide sequence reads as follows: TGTGCCAGCAGCCCGGGGACAGGGGCGGACAATGAGCAGTTCTTC. The chain couples TRBV5-8 to TRBJ2-1, with 10 bases aligning to TRBD1. Compared with germline, V lacks 4 bases and J lacks 5 bases; bases without a gene match: 6. CDR1 is given as SGHTS and CDR2 as YDEGEE, both from the germline V gene. Measured from the cysteine to the phenylalanine, the CDR3 is 15 residues long. The read is trimmed to its CDR3 DNA, 45 bases read in frame from base 1.